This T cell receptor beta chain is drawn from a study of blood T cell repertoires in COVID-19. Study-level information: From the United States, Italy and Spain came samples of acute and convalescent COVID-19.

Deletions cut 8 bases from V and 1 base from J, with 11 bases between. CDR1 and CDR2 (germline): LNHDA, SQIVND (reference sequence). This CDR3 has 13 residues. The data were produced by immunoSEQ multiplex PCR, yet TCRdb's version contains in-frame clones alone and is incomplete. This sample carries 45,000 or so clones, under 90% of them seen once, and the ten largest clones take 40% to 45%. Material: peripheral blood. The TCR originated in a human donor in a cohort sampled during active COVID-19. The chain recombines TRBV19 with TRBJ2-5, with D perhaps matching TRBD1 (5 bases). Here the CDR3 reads CASGQRGQETQYF. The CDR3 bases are TGTGCCAGTGGTCAAAGGGGCCAAGAGACCCAGTACTTC.